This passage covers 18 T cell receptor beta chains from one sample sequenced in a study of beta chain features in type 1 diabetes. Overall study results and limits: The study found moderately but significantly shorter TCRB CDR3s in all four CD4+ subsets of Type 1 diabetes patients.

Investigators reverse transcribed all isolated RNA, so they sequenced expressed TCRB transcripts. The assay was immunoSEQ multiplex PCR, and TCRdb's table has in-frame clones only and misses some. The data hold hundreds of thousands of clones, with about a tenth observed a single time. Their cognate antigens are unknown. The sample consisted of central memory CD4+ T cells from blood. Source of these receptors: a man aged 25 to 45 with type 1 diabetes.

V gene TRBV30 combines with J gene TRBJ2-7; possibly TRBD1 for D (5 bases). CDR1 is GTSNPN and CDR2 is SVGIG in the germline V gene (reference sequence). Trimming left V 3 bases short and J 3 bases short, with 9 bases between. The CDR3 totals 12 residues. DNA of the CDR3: TGTGCCTGGAGGGACATCCGCTACGAGCAGTACTTC. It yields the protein CAWRDIRYEQYF.

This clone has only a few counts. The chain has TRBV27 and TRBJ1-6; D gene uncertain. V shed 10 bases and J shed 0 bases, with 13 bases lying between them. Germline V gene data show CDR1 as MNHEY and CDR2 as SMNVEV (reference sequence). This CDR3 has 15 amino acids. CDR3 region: CANQPRSSYNSPLHF. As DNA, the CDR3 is TGTGCCAATCAACCGCGGAGCTCCTATAATTCACCCCTCCACTTT.

The CDR3, as DNA: TGTGCCAGCTCACCGGAACAGAACACCGGGGAGCTGTTTTTT. Translation: CASSPEQNTGELFF. This chain connects TRBV18 to TRBJ2-2; no definite D call. V was shortened by 3 bases and J by 1 base, with 6 bases between the two germline ends. Germline CDR1 and CDR2: KGHSH and LQKENI. The CDR3 is made up of 14 amino acids.

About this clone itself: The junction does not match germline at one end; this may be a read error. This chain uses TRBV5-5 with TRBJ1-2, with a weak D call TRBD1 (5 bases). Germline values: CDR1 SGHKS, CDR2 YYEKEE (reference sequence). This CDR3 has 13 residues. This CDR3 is CASSQGRDYGYTF. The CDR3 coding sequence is TGCGCCAGCAGCCAAGGCAGGGACTATGGCTACACCTTC.

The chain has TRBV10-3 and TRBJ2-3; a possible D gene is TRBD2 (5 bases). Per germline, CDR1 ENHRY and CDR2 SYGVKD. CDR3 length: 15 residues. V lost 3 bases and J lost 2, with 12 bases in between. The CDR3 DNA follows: TGTGCCATCAGTGATTCAAGGACTGCCACAGATACGCAGTATTTT. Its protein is CAISDSRTATDTQYF.

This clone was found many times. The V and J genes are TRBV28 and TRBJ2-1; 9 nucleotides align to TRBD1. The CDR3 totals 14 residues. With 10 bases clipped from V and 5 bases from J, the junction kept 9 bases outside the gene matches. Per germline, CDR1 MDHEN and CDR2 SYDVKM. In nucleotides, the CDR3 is TGTGCCACCAACCCGACAGGGGGGGACAATGAGCAGTTCTTC. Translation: CATNPTGGDNEQFF.

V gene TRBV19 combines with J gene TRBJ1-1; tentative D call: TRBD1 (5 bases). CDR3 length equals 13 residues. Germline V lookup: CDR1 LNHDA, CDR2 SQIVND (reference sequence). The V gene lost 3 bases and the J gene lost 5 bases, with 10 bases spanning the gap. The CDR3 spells CASSIGQGTEAFF. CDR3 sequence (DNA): TGTGCCAGTAGTATCGGACAAGGAACTGAAGCTTTCTTT. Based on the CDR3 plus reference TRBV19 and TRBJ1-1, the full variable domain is DGGITQSPKYLFRKEGQNVTLSCEQNLNHDAMYWYRQDPGQGLRLIYYSQIVNDFQKGDIAEGYSVSREKKESFPLTVTSAQKNPTAFYLCASSIGQGTEAFFGQGTRLTVV.

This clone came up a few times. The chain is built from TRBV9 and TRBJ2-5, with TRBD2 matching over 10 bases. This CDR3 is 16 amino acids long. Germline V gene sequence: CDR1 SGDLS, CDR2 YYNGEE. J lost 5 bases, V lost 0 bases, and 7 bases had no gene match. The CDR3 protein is CASSVGGSGGWETQYF. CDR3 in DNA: TGTGCCAGCAGCGTAGGAGGTAGCGGGGGGTGGGAGACCCAGTACTTC.

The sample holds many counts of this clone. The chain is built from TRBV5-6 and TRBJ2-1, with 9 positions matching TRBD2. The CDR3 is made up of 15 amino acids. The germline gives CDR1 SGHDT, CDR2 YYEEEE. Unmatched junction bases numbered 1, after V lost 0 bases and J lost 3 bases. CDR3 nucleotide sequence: TGTGCCAGCAGCTTGGGACTAGCGGACTACAATGAGCAGTTCTTC. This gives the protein CASSLGLADYNEQFF.

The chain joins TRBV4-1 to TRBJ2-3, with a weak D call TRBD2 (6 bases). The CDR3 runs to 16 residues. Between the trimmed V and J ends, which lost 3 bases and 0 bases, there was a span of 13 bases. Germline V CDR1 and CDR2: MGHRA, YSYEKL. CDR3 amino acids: CASSQADGTSTDTQYF. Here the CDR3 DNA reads TGCGCCAGCAGCCAGGCAGACGGGACTAGCACAGATACGCAGTATTTT.

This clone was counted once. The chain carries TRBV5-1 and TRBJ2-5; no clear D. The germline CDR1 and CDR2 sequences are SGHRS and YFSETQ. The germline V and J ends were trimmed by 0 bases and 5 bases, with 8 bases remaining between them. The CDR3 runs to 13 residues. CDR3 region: CASSLAHAETQYF. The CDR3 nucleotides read TGCGCCAGCAGCTTGGCACACGCCGAGACCCAGTACTTC. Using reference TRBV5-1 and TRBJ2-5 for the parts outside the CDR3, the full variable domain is KAGVTQTPRYLIKTRGQQVTLSCSPISGHRSVSWYQQTPGQGLQFLFEYFSETQRNKGNFPGRFSGRQFSNSRSEMNVSTLELGDSALYLCASSLAHAETQYFGPGTRLLVL.

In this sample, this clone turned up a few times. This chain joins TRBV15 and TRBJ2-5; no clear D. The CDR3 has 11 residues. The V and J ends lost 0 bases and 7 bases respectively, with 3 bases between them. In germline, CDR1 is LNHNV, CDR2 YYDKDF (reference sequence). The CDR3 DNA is TGTGCCACCAGCAGAGAGAGGACCCAGTACTTC. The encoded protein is CATSRERTQYF.

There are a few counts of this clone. CDR3 protein: CASSLEGGTGYNEQFF. The CDR3 DNA reads TGCGCCAGCAGCTTGGAGGGTGGGACAGGGTACAATGAGCAGTTCTTC. The gene calls are TRBV5-1 and TRBJ2-1; 9 nucleotides agree with TRBD1. The CDR3 covers 16 residues. CDR1 and CDR2 from the germline V gene are SGHRS and YFSETQ. After removal of 0 bases from V and 4 bases from J, the junction contained 5 bases not matched to a gene.

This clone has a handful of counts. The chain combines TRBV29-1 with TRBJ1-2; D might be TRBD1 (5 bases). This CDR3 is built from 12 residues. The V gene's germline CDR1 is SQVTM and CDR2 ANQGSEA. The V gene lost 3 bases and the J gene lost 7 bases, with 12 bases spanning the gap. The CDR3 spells CSVDSQGGGYTF. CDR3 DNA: TGCAGCGTTGATTCCCAGGGTGGTGGCTACACCTTC.

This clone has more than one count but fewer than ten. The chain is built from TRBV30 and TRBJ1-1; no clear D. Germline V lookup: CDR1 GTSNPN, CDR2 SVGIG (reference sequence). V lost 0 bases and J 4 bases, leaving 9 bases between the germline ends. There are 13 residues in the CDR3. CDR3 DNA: TGTGCCTGGAGTGTAAGACCGGGCACTGAAGCTTTCTTT. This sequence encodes CAWSVRPGTEAFF.

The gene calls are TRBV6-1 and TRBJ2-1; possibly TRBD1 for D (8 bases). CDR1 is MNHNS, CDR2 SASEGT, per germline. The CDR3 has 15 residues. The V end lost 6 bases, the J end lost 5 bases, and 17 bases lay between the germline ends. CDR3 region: CASRLQGGAHNEQFF. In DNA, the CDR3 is TGTGCCAGCAGATTACAGGGGGGGGCCCACAATGAGCAGTTCTTC.

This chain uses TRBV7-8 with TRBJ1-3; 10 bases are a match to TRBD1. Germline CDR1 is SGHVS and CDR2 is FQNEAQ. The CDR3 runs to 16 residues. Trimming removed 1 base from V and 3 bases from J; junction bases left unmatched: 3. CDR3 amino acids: CASSLGRTGGGNTIYF. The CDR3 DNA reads TGTGCCAGCAGCTTAGGGCGGACAGGGGGTGGAAACACCATATATTTT.

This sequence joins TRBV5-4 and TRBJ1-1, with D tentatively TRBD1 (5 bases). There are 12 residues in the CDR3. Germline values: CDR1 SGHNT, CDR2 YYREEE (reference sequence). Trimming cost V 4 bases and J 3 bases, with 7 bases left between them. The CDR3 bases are TGTGCCAGCAGCGACAGTTACACTGAAGCTTTCTTT. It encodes CASSDSYTEAFF.